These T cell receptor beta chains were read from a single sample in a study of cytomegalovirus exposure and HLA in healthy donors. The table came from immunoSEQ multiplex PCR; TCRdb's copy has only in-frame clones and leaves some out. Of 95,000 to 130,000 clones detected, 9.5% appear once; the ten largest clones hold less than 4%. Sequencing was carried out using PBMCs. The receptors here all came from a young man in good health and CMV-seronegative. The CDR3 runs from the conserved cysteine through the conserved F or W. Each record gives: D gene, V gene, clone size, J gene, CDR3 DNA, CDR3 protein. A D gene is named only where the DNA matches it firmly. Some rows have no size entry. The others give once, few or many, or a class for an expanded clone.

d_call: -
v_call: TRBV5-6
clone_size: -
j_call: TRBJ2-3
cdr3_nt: TGTGCCAGCAGCTTGGCTCGAACAGGGAACACAGATACGCAGTATTTT
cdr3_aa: CASSLARTGNTDTQYF

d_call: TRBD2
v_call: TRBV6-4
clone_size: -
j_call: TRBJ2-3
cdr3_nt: TGTGCCAGCAGTATGGGGGAGGGCCGAGATACGCAGTATTTT
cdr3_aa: CASSMGEGRDTQYF

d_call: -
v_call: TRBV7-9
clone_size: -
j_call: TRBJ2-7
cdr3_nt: TGTGCCAGCAGCCGACTTGACTCCTACGAGCAGTACTTC
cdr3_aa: CASSRLDSYEQYF

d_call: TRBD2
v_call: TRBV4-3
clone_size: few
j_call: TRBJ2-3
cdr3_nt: TGCGCCAGCAGCCAAGATGGGGGGGCAGATACGCAGTATTTT
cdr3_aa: CASSQDGGADTQYF

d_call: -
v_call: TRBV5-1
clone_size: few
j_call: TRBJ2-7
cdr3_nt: TGCGCCAGCAGCCCCAGGGACTCCTCCCTTGAGCAGTACTTC
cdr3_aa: CASSPRDSSLEQYF

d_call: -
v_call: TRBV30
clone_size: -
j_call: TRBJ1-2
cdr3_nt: TGTGCCTGGAGTCAACAGTCCACTAACTATGGCTACACCTTC
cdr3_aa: CAWSQQSTNYGYTF

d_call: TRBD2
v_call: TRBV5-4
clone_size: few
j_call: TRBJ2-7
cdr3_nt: TGTGCCAGCAGCTTAGGGACTAGCTTCCCTTACGAGCAGTACTTC
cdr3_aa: CASSLGTSFPYEQYF

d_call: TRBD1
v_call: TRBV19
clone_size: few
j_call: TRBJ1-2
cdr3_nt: TGTGCCAGTAGTATAGGTGGGACAGGACTTAACTATGGCTACACCTTC
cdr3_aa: CASSIGGTGLNYGYTF

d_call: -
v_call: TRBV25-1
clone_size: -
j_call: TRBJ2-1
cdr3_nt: TGTGCCAGCCCTCCTCGTGAGCAGTTCTTC
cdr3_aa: CASPPREQFF

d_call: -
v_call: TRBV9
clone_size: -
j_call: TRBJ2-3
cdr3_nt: TGTGCCAGCAGCGTAAGGAGGACCCCTACTAGCACAGATACGCAGTATTTT
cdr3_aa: CASSVRRTPTSTDTQYF

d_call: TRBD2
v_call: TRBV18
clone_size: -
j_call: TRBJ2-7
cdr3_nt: TGTGCCAGCTCACCACCGGTAGGTGGGGGGGGACACGAGCAGTACTTC
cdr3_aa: CASSPPVGGGGHEQYF

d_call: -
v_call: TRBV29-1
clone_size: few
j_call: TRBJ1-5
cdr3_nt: TGCAGCGTCGGAGAGGCGGCAGGCAATCAGCCCCAGCATTTT
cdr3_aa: CSVGEAAGNQPQHF

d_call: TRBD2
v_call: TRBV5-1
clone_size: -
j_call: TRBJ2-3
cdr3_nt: TGCGCCAGCAGCTTGGGACTAGCGGCTAGCACAGATACGCAGTATTTT
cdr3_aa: CASSLGLAASTDTQYF

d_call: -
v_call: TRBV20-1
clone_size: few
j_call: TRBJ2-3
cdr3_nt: TGCAGTGCTAGAGTTCAAGATACGCAGTATTTT
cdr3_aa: CSARVQDTQYF

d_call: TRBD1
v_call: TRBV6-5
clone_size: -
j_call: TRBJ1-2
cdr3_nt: TGTGCCAGCACCGGGACAGGGTTACCCCTGGGTGGCTACACCTTC
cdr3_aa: CASTGTGLPLGGYTF

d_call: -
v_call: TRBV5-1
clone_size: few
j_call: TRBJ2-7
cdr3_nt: TGCGCCAGCAGCTCGACAGTTACCTACGAGCAGTACTTC
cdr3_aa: CASSSTVTYEQYF

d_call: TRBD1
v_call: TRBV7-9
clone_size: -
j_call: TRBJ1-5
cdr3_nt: TGTGCCAGCAGTCGAGCCACGGGACAGCCCAATCAGCCCCAGCATTTT
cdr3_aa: CASSRATGQPNQPQHF

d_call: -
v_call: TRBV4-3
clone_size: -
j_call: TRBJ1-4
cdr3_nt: TGCGCCAGCAGCCAAGGCCGGAGGCCTAATGAAAAACTGTTTTTT
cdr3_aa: CASSQGRRPNEKLFF

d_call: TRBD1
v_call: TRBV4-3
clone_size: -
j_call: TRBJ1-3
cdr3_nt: TGCGCCAGCAGCCAAGGGGACAGCGGAGCGGGAAACACCATATATTTT
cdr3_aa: CASSQGDSGAGNTIYF

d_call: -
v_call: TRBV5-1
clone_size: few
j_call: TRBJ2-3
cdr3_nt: TGCGCCAGCAGCCTAGGGAGCGGGACATTTAGCACAGATACGCAGTATTTT
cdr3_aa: CASSLGSGTFSTDTQYF

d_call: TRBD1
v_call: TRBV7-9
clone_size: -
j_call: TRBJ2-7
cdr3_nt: TGTGCCAGCAGCTTGACGGACAGGGGCTACGAGCAGTACTTC
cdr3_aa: CASSLTDRGYEQYF

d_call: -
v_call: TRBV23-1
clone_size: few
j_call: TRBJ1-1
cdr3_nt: TGCGCCAGCAGTCCTCGACGGGACACTGAAGCTTTCTTT
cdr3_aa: CASSPRRDTEAFF

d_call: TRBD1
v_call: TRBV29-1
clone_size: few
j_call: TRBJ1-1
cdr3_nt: TGCAGCGTTGGGAAACCCGGGACAGGGGCTGAAGCTTTCTTT
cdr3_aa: CSVGKPGTGAEAFF

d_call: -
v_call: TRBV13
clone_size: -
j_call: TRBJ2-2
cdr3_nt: TGTGCCAGCAGCTTAGTCCGGAACACCGGGGAGCTGTTTTTT
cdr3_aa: CASSLVRNTGELFF

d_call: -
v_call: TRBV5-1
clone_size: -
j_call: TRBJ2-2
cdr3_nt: TGCGCCAGCAGCTTGATACGGAGGGCGTCGGTCGGGGAGCTGTTTTTT
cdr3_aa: CASSLIRRASVGELFF

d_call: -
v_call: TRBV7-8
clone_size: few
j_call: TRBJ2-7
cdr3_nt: TGTGCCAGCGCTAGCGCCCACCTAGCCGAGCAGTACTTC
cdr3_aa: CASASAHLAEQYF

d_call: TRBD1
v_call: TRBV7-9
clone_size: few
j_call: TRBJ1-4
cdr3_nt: TGTGCCAGCAGCTTTCAAACAGGGGGTACTAATGAAAAACTGTTTTTT
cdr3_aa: CASSFQTGGTNEKLFF